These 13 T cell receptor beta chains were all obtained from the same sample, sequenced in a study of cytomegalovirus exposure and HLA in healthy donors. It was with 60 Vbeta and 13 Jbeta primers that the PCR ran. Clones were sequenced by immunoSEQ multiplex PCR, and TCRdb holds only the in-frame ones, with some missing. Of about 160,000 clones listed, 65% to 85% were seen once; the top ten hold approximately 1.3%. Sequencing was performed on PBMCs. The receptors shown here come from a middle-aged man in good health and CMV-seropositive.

The CDR3 here is CASKTSTDTQYF. CDR3 nucleotide sequence: TGTGCCAGCAAGACTTCCACAGATACGCAGTATTTT. This chain connects TRBV2 to TRBJ2-3; no definite D call. Germline lookup yields CDR1 SNHLY and CDR2 FYNNEI. Trimming took 7 bases from V and 2 from J, leaving 7 bases between them. The CDR3 loop spans 12 amino acids.

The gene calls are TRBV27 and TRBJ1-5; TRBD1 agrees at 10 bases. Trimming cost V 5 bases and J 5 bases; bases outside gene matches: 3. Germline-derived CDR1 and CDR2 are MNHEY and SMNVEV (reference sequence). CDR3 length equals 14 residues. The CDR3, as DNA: TGTGCCAGCAGTAAGACAGGGGGCTATCAGCCCCAGCATTTT. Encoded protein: CASSKTGGYQPQHF.

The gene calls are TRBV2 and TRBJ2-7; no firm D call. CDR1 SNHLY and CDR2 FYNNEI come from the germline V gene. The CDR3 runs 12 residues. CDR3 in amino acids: CFKQKAAYEQYF. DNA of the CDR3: TGTTTCAAGCAGAAGGCGGCATACGAGCAGTACTTC.

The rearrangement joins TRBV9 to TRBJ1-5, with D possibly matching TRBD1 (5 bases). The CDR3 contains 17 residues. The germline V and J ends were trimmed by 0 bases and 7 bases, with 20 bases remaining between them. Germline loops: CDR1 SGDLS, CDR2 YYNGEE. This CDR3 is CASSVGEGREYRQPQHF. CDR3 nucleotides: TGTGCCAGCAGCGTAGGGGAAGGCAGGGAATATCGGCAGCCCCAGCATTTT.

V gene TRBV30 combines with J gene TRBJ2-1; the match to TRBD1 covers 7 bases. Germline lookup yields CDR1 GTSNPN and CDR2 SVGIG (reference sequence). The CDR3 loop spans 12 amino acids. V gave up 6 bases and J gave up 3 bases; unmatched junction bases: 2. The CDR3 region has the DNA TGTGCCTGCACAGGGGACTACAATGAGCAGTTCTTC. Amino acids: CACTGDYNEQFF.

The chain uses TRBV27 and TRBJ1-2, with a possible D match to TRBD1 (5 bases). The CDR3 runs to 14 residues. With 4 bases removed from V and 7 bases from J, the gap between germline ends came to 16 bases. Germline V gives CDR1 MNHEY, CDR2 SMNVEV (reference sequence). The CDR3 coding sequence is TGTGCCAGCAGTTCTCCCCTTGGGGGGTCTGGCTACACCTTC. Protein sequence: CASSSPLGGSGYTF.

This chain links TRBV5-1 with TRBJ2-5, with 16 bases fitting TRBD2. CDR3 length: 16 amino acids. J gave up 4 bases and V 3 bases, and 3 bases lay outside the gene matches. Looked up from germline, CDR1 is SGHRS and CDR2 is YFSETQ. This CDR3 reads CASSSGLAGGLETQYF. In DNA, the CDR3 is TGCGCCAGCAGCTCGGGACTAGCGGGAGGGTTAGAGACCCAGTACTTC.

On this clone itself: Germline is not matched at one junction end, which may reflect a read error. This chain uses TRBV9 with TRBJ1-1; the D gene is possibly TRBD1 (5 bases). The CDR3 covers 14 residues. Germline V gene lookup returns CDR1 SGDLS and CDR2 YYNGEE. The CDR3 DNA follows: TGTGCCAGCAGCGTAGTTGGGGGGAACACTGAAGCTTCCTTT. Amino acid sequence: CASSVVGGNTEASF.

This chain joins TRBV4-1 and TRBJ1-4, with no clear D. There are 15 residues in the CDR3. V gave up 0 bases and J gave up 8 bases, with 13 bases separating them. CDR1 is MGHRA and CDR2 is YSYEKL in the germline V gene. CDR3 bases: TGCGCCAGCAGCCAAGATGAGGGAAGGTACGAAAAACTGTTTTTT. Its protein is CASSQDEGRYEKLFF.

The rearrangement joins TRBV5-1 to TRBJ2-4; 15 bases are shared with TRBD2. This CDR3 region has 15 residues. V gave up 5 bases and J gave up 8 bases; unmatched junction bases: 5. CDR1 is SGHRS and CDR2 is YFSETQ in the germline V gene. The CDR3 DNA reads TGCGCCAGCAGACGGACTAGCGGGAGGGAAGACATTCAGTACTTC. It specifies CASRRTSGREDIQYF.

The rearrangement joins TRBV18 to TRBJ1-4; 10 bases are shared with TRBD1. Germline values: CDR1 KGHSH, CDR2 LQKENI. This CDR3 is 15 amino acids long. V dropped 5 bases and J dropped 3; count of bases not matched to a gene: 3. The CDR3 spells CASSSGTGANEKLFF. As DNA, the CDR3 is TGTGCCAGCTCATCGGGGACAGGGGCTAATGAAAAACTGTTTTTT.

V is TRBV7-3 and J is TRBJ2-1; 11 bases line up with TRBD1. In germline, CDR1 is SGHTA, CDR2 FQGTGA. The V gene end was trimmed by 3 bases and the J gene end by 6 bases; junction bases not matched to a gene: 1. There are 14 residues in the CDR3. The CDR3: CASSFGTGGNEQFF. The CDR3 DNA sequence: TGTGCCAGCAGCTTTGGGACAGGGGGCAATGAGCAGTTCTTC.

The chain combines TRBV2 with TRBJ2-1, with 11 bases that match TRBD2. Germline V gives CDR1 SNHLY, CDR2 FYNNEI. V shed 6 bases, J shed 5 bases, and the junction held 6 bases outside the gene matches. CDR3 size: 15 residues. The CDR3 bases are TGTGCCAGCAGGACGGGACTAGCGGCGGACAATGAGCAGTTCTTC. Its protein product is CASRTGLAADNEQFF.